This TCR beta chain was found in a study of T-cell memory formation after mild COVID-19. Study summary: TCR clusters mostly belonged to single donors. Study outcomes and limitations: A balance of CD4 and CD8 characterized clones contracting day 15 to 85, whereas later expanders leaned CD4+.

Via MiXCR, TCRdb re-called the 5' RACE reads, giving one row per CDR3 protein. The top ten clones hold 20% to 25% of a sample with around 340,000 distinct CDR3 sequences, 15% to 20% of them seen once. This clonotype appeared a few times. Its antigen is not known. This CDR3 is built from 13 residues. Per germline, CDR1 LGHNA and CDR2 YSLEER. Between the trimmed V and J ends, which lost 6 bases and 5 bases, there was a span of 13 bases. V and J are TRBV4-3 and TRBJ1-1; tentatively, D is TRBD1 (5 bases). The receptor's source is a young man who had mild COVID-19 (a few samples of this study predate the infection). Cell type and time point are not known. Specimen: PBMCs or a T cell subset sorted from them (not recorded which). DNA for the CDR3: TGCGCCAGCAGTGCAGGGTTGGGGACTGAAGCTTTCTTT. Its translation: CASSAGLGTEAFF.